The 2 T cell receptor beta chains presented below share a single source sample, sequenced in a study of blood T cell repertoires in COVID-19. This table comes from immunoSEQ multiplex PCR, and its TCRdb copy is limited to in-frame clones, with some not included. The repertoire holds some 200,000 clones, with approximately 89% as singletons. The specimen was peripheral blood. The receptor set was obtained from a middle-aged man with active or convalescent COVID-19.

The chain couples TRBV19 to TRBJ2-6; a weak D match, TRBD1 (6 bases). Trimming removed 2 bases from V and 3 bases from J, with 17 bases in between. The CDR3 consists of 18 residues. Germline V gene sequence: CDR1 LNHDA, CDR2 SQIVND (reference sequence). The CDR3 DNA follows: TGTGCCAGTAGTATACTTCAGGGACAAAGATTTGGGGCCAACGTCCTGACTTTC. It is translated as CASSILQGQRFGANVLTF.

V and J are TRBV6-2 or TRBV6-3 and TRBJ2-3, with 7 positions matching TRBD2. This CDR3 region has 14 residues. Per the germline V gene, CDR1 is MNHEY and CDR2 is SVGEGT. V shed 4 bases, J shed 7 bases, and the junction held 8 bases outside the gene matches. The CDR3 loop is CASSFRDYLNTQYF. The CDR3 DNA follows: TGTGCCAGCAGTTTTAGGGACTACCTGAATACGCAGTATTTT.